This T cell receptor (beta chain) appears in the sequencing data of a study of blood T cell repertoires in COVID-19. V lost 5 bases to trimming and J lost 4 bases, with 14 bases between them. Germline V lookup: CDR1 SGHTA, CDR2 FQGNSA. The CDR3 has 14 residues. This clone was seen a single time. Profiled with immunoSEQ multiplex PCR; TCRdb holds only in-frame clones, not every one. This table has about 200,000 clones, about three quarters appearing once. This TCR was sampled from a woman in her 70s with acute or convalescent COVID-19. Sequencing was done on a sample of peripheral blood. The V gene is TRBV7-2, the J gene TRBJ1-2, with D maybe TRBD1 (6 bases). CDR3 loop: CASSITTGLYGYTF. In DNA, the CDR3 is TGTGCCAGCAGCATTACGACAGGACTCTATGGCTACACCTTC.